Below are 7 T cell receptor beta chains sequenced from a single sample in a study of T cell responses to AZD1222 COVID-19 vaccine. The repertoire was sequenced with immunoSEQ multiplex PCR; TCRdb's copy has only in-frame clones and lacks some. The sample has about 140,000 clones, around 88% seen once. Here the sequenced sample was peripheral blood, taken on day 0 of AZD1222 vaccination. All receptors derive from an adult in good health.

This chain uses TRBV30 with TRBJ2-5, with D unclear. Trimming removed 3 bases at V and 8 bases at J, with 19 bases between. The CDR3 has 14 residues. Germline CDR1 is GTSNPN and CDR2 is SVGIG (reference sequence). This CDR3 is CAWSAGATLGTQYF. The CDR3 DNA reads as TGTGCCTGGAGCGCCGGAGCTACCCTAGGAACCCAGTACTTC.

J is TRBJ2-1 and V is TRBV9; TRBD2 agrees at 8 bases. Germline CDR1 reads SGDLS; CDR2 reads YYNGEE. The CDR3 consists of 16 residues. Trimming took 3 bases from V and 0 from J; bases not matched to a gene: 5. CDR3 region: CASSGATSGSYNEQFF. The CDR3 DNA reads as TGTGCCAGCAGCGGAGCTACTAGCGGCTCCTACAATGAGCAGTTCTTC. The full variable domain, with the rest looked up from reference TRBV9 and TRBJ2-1, is DSGVTQTPKHLITATGQRVTLRCSPRSGDLSVYWYQQSLDQGLQFLIQYYNGEERAKGNILERFSAQQFPDLHSELNLSSLELGDSALYFCASSGATSGSYNEQFFGPGTRLTVL.

The genes are TRBV28 and TRBJ1-1; tentatively, D is TRBD1 (5 bases). The CDR3 is 16 amino acids. Germline CDR1 MDHEN, CDR2 SYDVKM. The V end lost 4 bases, the J end lost 3 bases, and 18 bases lay between the germline ends. The CDR3 reads CASSYGGYGVDTEAFF. In nucleotides, the CDR3 is TGTGCCAGCAGTTATGGGGGGTATGGGGTGGACACTGAAGCTTTCTTT. Complete variable domain (other parts from reference TRBV28 and TRBJ1-1): DVKVTQSSRYLVKRTGEKVFLECVQDMDHENMFWYRQDPGLGLRLIYFSYDVKMKEKGDIPEGYSVSREKKERFSLILESASTNQTSMYLCASSYGGYGVDTEAFFGQGTRLTVV.

The chain is built from TRBV28 and TRBJ2-7, with D possibly being TRBD2 (6 bases). Looked up from germline, CDR1 is MDHEN and CDR2 is SYDVKM. The V gene lost 7 bases and the J gene lost 7 bases, with 23 bases spanning the gap. The CDR3 covers 15 residues. CDR3 sequence: CASNSPGSSRGEQYF. The CDR3 coding sequence is TGTGCCAGCAATTCCCCAGGGTCCAGTCGGGGGGAGCAGTACTTC. Full variable domain (remainder filled in from reference TRBV28 and TRBJ2-7): DVKVTQSSRYLVKRTGEKVFLECVQDMDHENMFWYRQDPGLGLRLIYFSYDVKMKEKGDIPEGYSVSREKKERFSLILESASTNQTSMYLCASNSPGSSRGEQYFGPGTRLTVT.

CDR3 DNA: TGTGCCAGCAGCTTATGGGGACAGACATATGAAGCTTTCTTT. This gives the protein CASSLWGQTYEAFF. V gene TRBV13 combines with J gene TRBJ1-1, with TRBD1 matching 7 bases. The CDR3 covers 14 residues. With 2 bases clipped from V and 7 bases from J, the junction kept 7 bases outside the gene matches. Germline V gene lookup returns CDR1 PRHDT and CDR2 FYEKMQ (reference sequence).

The CDR3 sequence: CASSLARSLNQPQHF. The CDR3, as DNA: TGTGCCAGCAGCTTAGCGCGCAGTCTTAATCAGCCCCAGCATTTT. The chain links TRBV7-8 to TRBJ1-5; D unclear. Germline CDR1 reads SGHVS; CDR2 reads FQNEAQ. CDR3 size: 15 residues. V was shortened by 0 bases and J by 4 bases, with 10 bases between the two germline ends.

The J gene is TRBJ1-1, the V gene TRBV4-3, with 9 bases aligning to TRBD1. Germline loops: CDR1 LGHNA, CDR2 YSLEER. The CDR3 sequence is 12 residues long. J gave up 11 bases and V 4 bases, and 5 bases lay outside the gene matches. The CDR3 DNA sequence: TGCGCCAGCAGCCGGGGACAGGGTGTGGCTTTCTTT. Translated, it gives CASSRGQGVAFF.